This T cell receptor (beta chain) is drawn from a study of identical twins. Trimming pared 4 bases from V and 7 bases from J, leaving 10 bases between. There are 12 residues in the CDR3. In germline, CDR1 is LGHDT, CDR2 YNNKEL (reference sequence). Overall study results and limits: Twin pairs' shared out-of-frame alpha sequences were enriched in low generation probability. Cord blood beta clonotypes that were abundant carried fewer insertions, and memory repertoires showed no such trend.

All donors were healthy, and all were Caucasian. TCRdb fed the 5' RACE reads into MiXCR, producing one record per CDR3 protein. Here the sample spans 400,000 to 550,000 distinct CDR3 sequences, roughly an eighth being singletons. A few counts support this clonotype. Its antigen is undetermined. The same data also went into a second study, on yellow fever vaccine responses in identical twins.

Specimen: CD4+ T cells sorted from blood. The receptor's source is a woman aged 18-29 years in good health. The V gene is TRBV3-1, the J gene TRBJ1-2, with a weak D call TRBD1 (5 bases). CDR3 sequence: CASSRGEFGYTF. The CDR3 DNA reads as TGTGCCAGCAGCCGGGGGGAATTTGGCTACACCTTC.